Given below is one TCR beta chain in context. Patients from Seattle were sampled longitudinally, starting during active infection. This CDR3 contains 16 residues. Losses at the gene ends were 1 base for V and 8 bases for J; bases not matched to a gene: 9. The germline V gene encodes CDR1 LGHDT and CDR2 YNNKEL (reference sequence). This specimen belongs to a study of blood T cell repertoires in COVID-19. Across the study: Some COVID-19 samples were acute and others convalescent; all came from the United States, Italy and Spain. The analysed material was cDNA or gDNA that came from T cells, B-cell-depleted T cells, or PBMCs.

Per the original methods: The assay estimated nucleated cells by amplifying reference gene primers. Repertoires were generated with immunoSEQ multiplex PCR, while TCRdb's copy carries only in-frame clones and drops some. Clonal size and the V and J genes are those of that table, whereas D and trimming came from the DNA. The table includes under 200,000 clones, more than 75% detected once. The sequenced sample was peripheral blood. The J gene is TRBJ1-4, the V gene TRBV3-1 (or the pseudogene TRBV3-2); 8 nucleotides match TRBD1. The source of this sequence is a woman between 40 and 50 years old with COVID-19, enrolled during active disease. The CDR3 nucleotides read TGTGCCAGCAGCCAAGGGGCGACAGGGGTCTTGGAAAAACTGTTTTTT. Protein: CASSQGATGVLEKLFF.